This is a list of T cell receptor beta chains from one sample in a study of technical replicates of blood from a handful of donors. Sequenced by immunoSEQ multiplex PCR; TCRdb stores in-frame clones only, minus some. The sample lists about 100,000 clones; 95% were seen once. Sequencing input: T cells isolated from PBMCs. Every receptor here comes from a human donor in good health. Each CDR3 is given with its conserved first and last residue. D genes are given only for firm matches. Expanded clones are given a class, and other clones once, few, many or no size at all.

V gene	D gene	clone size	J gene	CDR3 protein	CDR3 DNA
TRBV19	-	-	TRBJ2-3	CASSSAPDTQYF	TGTGCCAGTAGTAGCGCCCCAGATACGCAGTATTTT
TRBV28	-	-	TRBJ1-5	CASGKRSAGSQPQHF	TGTGCCAGCGGTAAGAGGTCGGCGGGGTCCCAGCCCCAGCATTTT
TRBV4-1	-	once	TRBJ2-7	CASSHGEQGTYEQYF	TGCGCCAGCAGCCACGGAGAGCAGGGAACCTACGAGCAGTACTTC
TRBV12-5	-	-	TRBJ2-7	CASGPGGVGYEQYF	TGTGCTAGTGGTCCCGGCGGCGTCGGCTACGAGCAGTACTTC
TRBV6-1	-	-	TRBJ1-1	CASGAAKLATEAFF	TGTGCCAGCGGAGCGGCAAAGCTTGCCACTGAAGCTTTCTTT
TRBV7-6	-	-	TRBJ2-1	CASSLETGRSVEQFF	TGTGCCAGCAGCTTAGAGACAGGGAGGTCCGTTGAGCAGTTCTTC
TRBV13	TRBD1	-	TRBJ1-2	CASSFPGQGFYGYTF	TGTGCCAGCAGTTTCCCGGGACAGGGGTTCTATGGCTACACCTTC
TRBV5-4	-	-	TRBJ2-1	CASSRDSFEDYNEQFF	TGTGCCAGCAGCCGCGACAGTTTCGAAGACTACAATGAGCAGTTCTTC
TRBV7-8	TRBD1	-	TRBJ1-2	CASSLGRDRDGYTF	TGTGCCAGCAGCTTAGGCCGGGACAGGGATGGCTACACCTTC
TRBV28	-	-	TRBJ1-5	CASSSGRASPLSNQPQHF	TGTGCCAGCAGTTCCGGCAGGGCCTCCCCTCTCAGCAATCAGCCCCAGCATTTT
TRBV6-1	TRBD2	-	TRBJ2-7	CASSGGSGSGYYEQYF	TGTGCCAGCAGTGGGGGTAGCGGGAGCGGTTACTACGAGCAGTACTTC
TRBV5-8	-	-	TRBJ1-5	CASSPGAAGHQPQHF	TGTGCCAGCAGCCCTGGGGCGGCAGGGCATCAGCCCCAGCATTTT
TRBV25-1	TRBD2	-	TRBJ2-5	CASSESGGQETQYF	TGTGCCAGCAGTGAAAGCGGGGGTCAAGAGACCCAGTACTTC
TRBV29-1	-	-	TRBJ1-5	CSAVKGVDQPQHF	TGCAGCGCGGTGAAGGGGGTGGATCAGCCCCAGCATTTT
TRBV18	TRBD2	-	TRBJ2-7	CASSPGSGTSYEQYF	TGTGCCAGCTCACCGGGTAGCGGGACATCCTACGAGCAGTACTTC
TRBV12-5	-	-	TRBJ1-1	CASGLQGSTEAFF	TGTGCTAGTGGGCTACAGGGAAGCACTGAAGCTTTCTTT
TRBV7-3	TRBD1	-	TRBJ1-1	CASSSGQGGHTEAFF	TGTGCCAGCAGCTCCGGACAGGGCGGCCACACTGAAGCTTTCTTT
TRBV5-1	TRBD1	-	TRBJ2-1	CASSPGGASYNEQFF	TGCGCCAGCAGCCCAGGGGGCGCTTCCTACAATGAGCAGTTCTTC
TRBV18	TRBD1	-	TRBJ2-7	CASSPRDRGYEQYF	TGTGCCAGCTCACCACGGGACAGGGGCTACGAGCAGTACTTC
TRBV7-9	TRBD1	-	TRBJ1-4	CASLTGPTNEKLFF	TGTGCCAGCCTGACAGGGCCAACTAATGAAAAACTGTTTTTT
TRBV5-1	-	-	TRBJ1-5	CASSLTGNGNQPQHF	TGCGCCAGCAGCTTGACCGGGAACGGCAATCAGCCCCAGCATTTT
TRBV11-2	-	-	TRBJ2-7	CASSTNSYEQYF	TGTGCCAGCAGCACTAACTCCTACGAGCAGTACTTC
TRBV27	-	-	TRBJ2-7	CASSLYSGSYEQYF	TGTGCCAGCAGTTTATACTCCGGCTCCTACGAGCAGTACTTC
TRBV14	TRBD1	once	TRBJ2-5	CASSRWTGATETQYF	TGTGCCAGCAGCCGTTGGACAGGGGCAACAGAGACCCAGTACTTC
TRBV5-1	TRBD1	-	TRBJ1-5	CASSLDTGANQPQHF	TGCGCCAGCAGCTTGGATACAGGGGCAAATCAGCCCCAGCATTTT
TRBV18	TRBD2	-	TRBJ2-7	CASSPPVAGHEQYF	TGTGCCAGCTCACCACCGGTAGCGGGCCACGAGCAGTACTTC
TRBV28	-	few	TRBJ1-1	CAIQDRNTEAFF	TGTGCCATCCAAGACAGGAACACTGAAGCTTTCTTT
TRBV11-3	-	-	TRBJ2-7	CASSLAHRSYEQYF	TGTGCCAGCAGCTTAGCCCACCGGTCCTACGAGCAGTACTTC
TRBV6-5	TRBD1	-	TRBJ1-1	CASSFRTGKGTEAFF	TGTGCCAGCAGTTTTAGGACAGGGAAGGGCACTGAAGCTTTCTTT
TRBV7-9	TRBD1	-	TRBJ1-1	CASSRSYPRTGTNTEAFF	TGTGCCAGCAGCCGCTCTTATCCCCGGACAGGGACGAACACTGAAGCTTTCTTT
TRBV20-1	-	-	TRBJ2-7	CSHLSSGEQYF	TGCAGCCACCTCTCATCCGGTGAGCAGTACTTC